Listed below are T cell receptor beta chains from one sample, sequenced in a study of response to subunit inactivated influenza vaccine. TCRdb analysed the RT-PCR reads with MiXCR anew, one entry per CDR3 protein. Among 550,000 to 800,000 distinct CDR3 sequences, about 15% were seen once, and the ten largest hold 6.5% to 8.5%. The source material was PBMCs from blood, sampled 14 to 15 days before vaccination. The receptors were sampled from a man in his forties or fifties who received an inactivated influenza vaccine. Both conserved end residues are part of each CDR3. Fields, in order: V gene, clone size, D gene, CDR3 length, J gene, CDR3 protein, CDR3 DNA. D genes are given only for firm matches. Rows give clone size only sometimes, using once, few, many, or a class for an expanded clone.

v_gene: TRBV2; abundance: .; d_gene: .; len: 13; j_gene: TRBJ1-2; CDR3aa: CASSEEGSYGYTF; CDR3nt: TGTGCCAGCAGTGAGGAGGGATCCTATGGCTACACCTTC
v_gene: TRBV9; abundance: .; d_gene: TRBD2; len: 15; j_gene: TRBJ2-3; CDR3aa: CASSASGRVVDTQYF; CDR3nt: TGTGCCAGCAGCGCTAGCGGGAGGGTCGTAGATACGCAGTATTTT
v_gene: TRBV3-1; abundance: many; d_gene: .; len: 16; j_gene: TRBJ2-1; CDR3aa: CASSQYLATTGNEQFF; CDR3nt: TGTGCCAGCAGCCAGTATCTAGCGACAACAGGCAATGAGCAGTTCTTC
v_gene: TRBV24-1; abundance: .; d_gene: .; len: 14; j_gene: TRBJ2-2; CDR3aa: CATSEAGLSGELFF; CDR3nt: TGTGCCACCAGTGAGGCGGGACTTTCCGGGGAGCTGTTTTTT
v_gene: TRBV10-1; abundance: once; d_gene: TRBD1; len: 18; j_gene: TRBJ2-5; CDR3aa: CASSESGTGDWAKETQYF; CDR3nt: TGCGCCAGCAGTGAGTCCGGGACAGGGGACTGGGCCAAAGAGACCCAGTACTTC
v_gene: TRBV25-1; abundance: .; d_gene: .; len: 15; j_gene: TRBJ2-5; CDR3aa: CASSEVGGYQETQYF; CDR3nt: TGTGCCAGCAGTGAAGTCGGAGGGTACCAAGAGACCCAGTACTTC
v_gene: TRBV7-8; abundance: few; d_gene: .; len: 15; j_gene: TRBJ2-7; CDR3aa: CASSLAFVYPYEQYF; CDR3nt: TGTGCCAGCAGCTTAGCATTCGTCTACCCCTACGAGCAGTACTTC
v_gene: TRBV7-9; abundance: .; d_gene: .; len: 10; j_gene: TRBJ1-1; CDR3aa: CASSFGPAFF; CDR3nt: TGTGCCAGCAGCTTTGGCCCAGCTTTCTTT
v_gene: TRBV5-1; abundance: few; d_gene: .; len: 15; j_gene: TRBJ2-7; CDR3aa: CASSGTGTVSYEQYF; CDR3nt: TGCGCCAGCAGCGGGACCGGGACGGTCTCCTACGAGCAGTACTTC
v_gene: TRBV20-1; abundance: .; d_gene: .; len: 15; j_gene: TRBJ2-5; CDR3aa: CSARDPASAQETQYF; CDR3nt: TGCAGTGCTAGAGATCCGGCTAGCGCGCAAGAGACCCAGTACTTC
v_gene: TRBV28; abundance: few; d_gene: TRBD2; len: 16; j_gene: TRBJ2-3; CDR3aa: CASSKGLAGEGDTQYF; CDR3nt: TGTGCCAGCAGTAAGGGACTAGCGGGAGAAGGAGATACGCAGTATTTT
v_gene: TRBV9; abundance: .; d_gene: .; len: 12; j_gene: TRBJ1-2; CDR3aa: CASSAQGDGYTF; CDR3nt: TGTGCCAGCAGCGCCCAGGGAGATGGCTACACCTTC
v_gene: TRBV5-6; abundance: few; d_gene: TRBD2; len: 15; j_gene: TRBJ2-1; CDR3aa: CASSLPLAGDYEQFF; CDR3nt: TGTGCCAGCAGCTTACCACTAGCGGGGGACTATGAGCAGTTCTTC
v_gene: TRBV11-2; abundance: .; d_gene: .; len: 14; j_gene: TRBJ2-7; CDR3aa: CASSLPVSGHEQYF; CDR3nt: TGTGCCAGCAGCTTACCGGTCTCGGGCCACGAGCAGTACTTC
v_gene: TRBV25-1; abundance: few; d_gene: .; len: 13; j_gene: TRBJ1-1; CDR3aa: CASKSRAGTEAFF; CDR3nt: TGTGCCAGCAAAAGCCGGGCGGGGACTGAAGCTTTCTTT
v_gene: TRBV7-2; abundance: .; d_gene: TRBD2; len: 15; j_gene: TRBJ2-1; CDR3aa: CASSVSSGEYNEQFF; CDR3nt: TGTGCCAGCAGCGTATCTAGCGGGGAGTACAATGAGCAGTTCTTC
v_gene: TRBV24-1; abundance: few; d_gene: .; len: 14; j_gene: TRBJ2-1; CDR3aa: CATRGGGLGDEQFF; CDR3nt: TGTGCCACCAGAGGAGGGGGGCTGGGCGATGAGCAGTTCTTC
v_gene: TRBV7-8; abundance: .; d_gene: TRBD1; len: 18; j_gene: TRBJ2-3; CDR3aa: CASSQGTRTGISTDTQYF; CDR3nt: TGTGCCAGCAGCCAAGGCACGAGGACAGGGATAAGCACAGATACGCAGTATTTT
v_gene: TRBV12-3/TRBV12-4; abundance: .; d_gene: .; len: 15; j_gene: TRBJ2-1; CDR3aa: CASSFAAGTYNEQFF; CDR3nt: TGTGCCAGCAGTTTTGCGGCGGGAACCTACAATGAGCAGTTCTTC
v_gene: TRBV29-1; abundance: .; d_gene: TRBD2; len: 14; j_gene: TRBJ2-7; CDR3aa: CSVEGTSGGYEQYF; CDR3nt: TGCAGCGTTGAAGGGACTAGCGGGGGCTACGAGCAGTACTTC
v_gene: TRBV4-2; abundance: many; d_gene: .; len: 15; j_gene: TRBJ2-5; CDR3aa: CASSQDLIMGETQYF; CDR3nt: TGTGCCAGCAGCCAAGATTTGATCATGGGGGAGACCCAGTACTTC
v_gene: TRBV4-2; abundance: few; d_gene: .; len: 20; j_gene: TRBJ2-4; CDR3aa: CASSPLAGQGGVLAKNIQYF; CDR3nt: TGTGCCAGCAGCCCTCTGGCGGGGCAAGGCGGGGTCCTAGCCAAAAACATTCAGTACTTC
v_gene: TRBV5-6; abundance: many; d_gene: TRBD1; len: 14; j_gene: TRBJ1-5; CDR3aa: CASSPRPGGQPQHF; CDR3nt: TGTGCCAGCAGCCCCCGCCCAGGGGGACAGCCCCAGCATTTT
v_gene: TRBV4-3; abundance: .; d_gene: .; len: 16; j_gene: TRBJ1-5; CDR3aa: CASSQDLGGPNQPQHF; CDR3nt: TGCGCCAGCAGCCAAGATCTTGGGGGACCGAATCAGCCCCAGCATTTT
v_gene: TRBV20-1; abundance: .; d_gene: .; len: 14; j_gene: TRBJ1-4; CDR3aa: CSAPLRVVGEKLFF; CDR3nt: TGCAGTGCCCCCTTAAGAGTAGTAGGGGAAAAACTGTTTTTT
v_gene: TRBV7-8; abundance: few; d_gene: .; len: 18; j_gene: TRBJ2-1; CDR3aa: CASSLEFRGFGKIDEQFF; CDR3nt: TGTGCCAGCAGCTTAGAATTTAGAGGTTTTGGGAAGATCGATGAGCAGTTCTTC
v_gene: TRBV5-1; abundance: once; d_gene: .; len: 16; j_gene: TRBJ2-1; CDR3aa: CASSLVRGRGSNEQFF; CDR3nt: TGCGCCAGCAGCTTGGTACGCGGTAGAGGTAGCAATGAGCAGTTCTTC
v_gene: TRBV20-1; abundance: .; d_gene: TRBD2; len: 15; j_gene: TRBJ2-1; CDR3aa: CSARVAGRIYNEQFF; CDR3nt: TGCAGTGCTAGGGTAGCGGGGAGGATCTACAATGAGCAGTTCTTC
v_gene: TRBV27; abundance: many; d_gene: .; len: 14; j_gene: TRBJ1-5; CDR3aa: CASSLRAGTGPQHF; CDR3nt: TGTGCCAGCAGTTTAAGGGCAGGTACCGGCCCCCAGCATTTT
v_gene: TRBV5-5; abundance: few; d_gene: .; len: 15; j_gene: TRBJ2-3; CDR3aa: CASSLIGQGTDTQYF; CDR3nt: TGTGCCAGCAGCTTAATCGGTCAGGGTACAGATACGCAGTATTTT
v_gene: TRBV3-1; abundance: few; d_gene: .; len: 15; j_gene: TRBJ2-2; CDR3aa: CASTKLTLNTGELFF; CDR3nt: TGTGCCAGCACCAAGCTGACTCTGAACACCGGGGAGCTGTTTTTT
v_gene: TRBV11-3; abundance: few; d_gene: .; len: 16; j_gene: TRBJ1-1; CDR3aa: CASRGTGFPARTEAFF; CDR3nt: TGTGCCAGCAGGGGGACGGGTTTCCCCGCCAGGACTGAAGCTTTCTTT
v_gene: TRBV19; abundance: many; d_gene: TRBD2; len: 13; j_gene: TRBJ2-7; CDR3aa: CASSAGLSYEQYF; CDR3nt: TGTGCCAGTAGTGCGGGACTAAGTTATGAGCAGTACTTC
v_gene: TRBV7-9; abundance: .; d_gene: .; len: 15; j_gene: TRBJ2-7; CDR3aa: CASSLSGTGSSEQYF; CDR3nt: TGTGCCAGCAGCCTTAGCGGGACAGGGAGCTCCGAGCAGTACTTC
v_gene: TRBV4-1; abundance: .; d_gene: TRBD2; len: 15; j_gene: TRBJ2-2; CDR3aa: CASSQDATSAGELFF; CDR3nt: TGCGCCAGCAGCCAAGATGCTACTAGCGCCGGGGAGCTGTTTTTT
v_gene: TRBV4-1; abundance: few; d_gene: .; len: 15; j_gene: TRBJ1-4; CDR3aa: CASSQDQQGVEKLFF; CDR3nt: TGCGCCAGCAGCCAAGATCAACAGGGAGTTGAAAAACTGTTTTTT
v_gene: TRBV7-8; abundance: few; d_gene: TRBD1; len: 16; j_gene: TRBJ2-3; CDR3aa: CASSLALGRGTDTQYF; CDR3nt: TGTGCCAGCAGCTTAGCGCTCGGCAGGGGGACAGATACGCAGTATTTT
v_gene: TRBV3-1; abundance: .; d_gene: TRBD1; len: 19; j_gene: TRBJ2-3; CDR3aa: CARSQDLGQGDPSTDTQYF; CDR3nt: TGTGCCAGAAGCCAAGATCTGGGACAGGGGGATCCGAGCACAGATACGCAGTATTTT
v_gene: TRBV12-3/TRBV12-4; abundance: .; d_gene: .; len: 14; j_gene: TRBJ2-1; CDR3aa: CTSSLTGPWNEQFF; CDR3nt: TGTACCAGCAGTCTCACGGGACCATGGAATGAGCAGTTCTTC
v_gene: TRBV5-1; abundance: many; d_gene: .; len: 13; j_gene: TRBJ1-6; CDR3aa: CASSFRGDSPLHF; CDR3nt: TGCGCCAGCAGCTTTCGGGGGGATTCACCCCTCCACTTT
v_gene: TRBV7-9; abundance: few; d_gene: .; len: 12; j_gene: TRBJ2-6; CDR3aa: CASSPGANVLTF; CDR3nt: TGTGCCAGCAGCCCGGGGGCCAACGTCCTGACTTTC
v_gene: TRBV7-9; abundance: .; d_gene: .; len: 14; j_gene: TRBJ2-3; CDR3aa: CASRSGASTDTQYF; CDR3nt: TGTGCCAGCAGGTCGGGGGCTAGCACAGATACGCAGTATTTT